This TCR beta chain originates from a study of cytomegalovirus exposure and HLA in healthy donors. The wider study: Early release data held about 92 million unique TCRs from HLA-typed donors.

Looked up from germline, CDR1 is DFQATT and CDR2 is SNEGSKA (reference sequence). Trimming took off 7 bases at V and 0 bases at J, with 6 bases between the two ends. This CDR3 spans 11 amino acids. About this clone itself: The target antigen is unknown.

13 Jbeta primers and 60 Vbeta primers were used for the PCR. This table comes from immunoSEQ multiplex PCR, and its TCRdb copy is limited to in-frame clones, with some not included. This repertoire shows about 190,000 clones, under 80% found once; its top ten account for 4% to 5%. Study-wide points: Cytomegalovirus-associated TCR beta chains were listed, numbering 150 to 200.

V and J are TRBV20-1 and TRBJ1-2; no clear D. This TCR was recovered from a man younger than 40 in good health and CMV-seropositive. Source material: PBMCs. CDR3 region: CSGSSNYGYTF. The CDR3 DNA reads TGCAGTGGTTCTTCTAACTATGGCTACACCTTC.